This T cell receptor beta chain was recovered during a study of response to subunit inactivated influenza vaccine (dated by TCRdb to 2016 to 2018). At the level of the whole study: Deep quantitative T cell receptor repertoire profiling was used in the study to track responses to a trivalent subunit inactivated influenza vaccine.

Library construction relied on RT-PCR. TCRdb records Illumina HiSeq 2500 as the sequencer. TCRdb redid the processing of the public reads, applying fastp at Q25 and MiXCR, and retained in-frame beta chains. Every CDR3 protein is listed once, alongside the most common genes and DNA of its rows. For this sample the table gives some 300,000 distinct CDR3 sequences, of which roughly 20% were detected only once. Clones ranked in the top ten supply about 9.3% of the sample. In regard to this clonotype: There is no known antigen for this receptor. No base quality information exists; no much larger clone differs at one position.

Study-wide conclusions, independent of this receptor: The authors proposed that each seasonal influenza vaccination may bring in only a limited number of new T cells.

The clonotype originates from a man aged 50 to 75 who received an inactivated influenza vaccine. Donor details come from another sample of the same person, matched by shared clones. Sequencing was performed on PBMCs from blood, taken 21 months after vaccination.

This receptor has the CDR3 CASSPRGAPYEQYF. The nucleotide sequence reads as follows: TGTGCCAGCAGCCCGCGGGGGGCCCCCTACGAGCAGTACTTC. The chain uses TRBV7-6 and TRBJ2-7; 8 of the junction bases match TRBD2. The germline V gene provides CDR1 SGHVS and CDR2 FNYEAQ. The CDR3 spans 14 residues, from the cysteine through the phenylalanine. Just the 42-base CDR3 DNA is kept, in frame starting at base 1. V lost 5 bases and J lost 2 bases, and the count of bases not matched to a germline gene is 5.